This entry features one T cell receptor (beta chain) sequence. Trimming stripped 4 bases from V and 1 base from J, with 15 bases between. Germline values: CDR1 SGHRS, CDR2 YFSETQ. The CDR3 is made up of 15 amino acids. TCRdb called the RT-PCR reads again in MiXCR, with one record for every CDR3 protein. The data show roughly 190,000 distinct CDR3 sequences, about an eighth seen once. The sample comes from a study of response to subunit inactivated influenza vaccine. Separately, the same data were catalogued under a study of T cells expressing NK-cell markers. From that report: A 5'RACE template switching approach incorporating UMIs was used to make TCR beta cDNA. In 5 or 6 donors, dominant CD3+CD56+NKG2C+ clonotypes ranked among the top 10 CD8+ clonotypes. Researchers report these clonotypes also headed the CD3+CD56-NKG2C+ fraction in four donors.

The receptor was derived from a man aged 50-59 years who received an inactivated influenza vaccine. Sequenced here: CD8+ T cells sorted from PBMCs, sampled approximately 12 days after vaccination. This sequence joins TRBV5-1 and TRBJ2-7; D unclear. CDR3 region: CASSPLGSLSYEQYF. In DNA form, the CDR3 reads TGCGCCAGCAGCCCCCTAGGTAGTTTATCCTACGAGCAGTACTTC.